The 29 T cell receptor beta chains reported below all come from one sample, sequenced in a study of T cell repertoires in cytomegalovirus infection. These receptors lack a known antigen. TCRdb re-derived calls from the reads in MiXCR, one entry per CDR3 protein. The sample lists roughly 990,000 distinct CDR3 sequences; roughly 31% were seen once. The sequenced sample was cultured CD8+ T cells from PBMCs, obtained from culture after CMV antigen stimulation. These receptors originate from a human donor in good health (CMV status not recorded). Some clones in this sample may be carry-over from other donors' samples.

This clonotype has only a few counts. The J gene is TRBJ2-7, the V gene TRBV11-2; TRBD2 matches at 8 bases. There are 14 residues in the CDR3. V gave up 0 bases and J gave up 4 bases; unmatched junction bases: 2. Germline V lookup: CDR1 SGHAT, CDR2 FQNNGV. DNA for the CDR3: TGTGCCAGCAGCTTAGAGGCGGGGGGATACGAGCAGTACGTC. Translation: CASSLEAGGYEQYV.

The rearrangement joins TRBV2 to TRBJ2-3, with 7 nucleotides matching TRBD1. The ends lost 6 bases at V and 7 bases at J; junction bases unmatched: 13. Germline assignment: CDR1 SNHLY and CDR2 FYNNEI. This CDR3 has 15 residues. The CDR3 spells CASSAGDSFFNTQYF. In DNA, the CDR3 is TGTGCCAGCAGCGCTGGGGACAGCTTTTTTAATACGCAGTATTTT. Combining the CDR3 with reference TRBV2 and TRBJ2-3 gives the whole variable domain EPEVTQTPSHQVTQMGQEVILRCVPISNHLYFYWYRQILGQKVEFLVSFYNNEISEKSEIFDDQFSVERPDGSNFTLKIRSTKLEDSAMYFCASSAGDSFFNTQYFGPGTRLTVL.

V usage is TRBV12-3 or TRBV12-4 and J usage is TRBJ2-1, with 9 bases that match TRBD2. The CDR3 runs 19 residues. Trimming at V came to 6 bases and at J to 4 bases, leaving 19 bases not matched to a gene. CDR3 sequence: CASSNTLGRGGGAYNEQFF. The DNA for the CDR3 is TGTGCCAGCAGCAATACACTCGGCAGGGGCGGGGGGGCGTACAATGAGCAGTTCTTC.

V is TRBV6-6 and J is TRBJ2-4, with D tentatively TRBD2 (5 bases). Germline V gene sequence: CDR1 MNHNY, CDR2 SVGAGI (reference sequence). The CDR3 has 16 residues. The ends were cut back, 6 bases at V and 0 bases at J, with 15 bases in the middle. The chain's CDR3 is CASRPVGALAKNIQYF. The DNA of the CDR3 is TGTGCCAGCAGGCCAGTGGGAGCTCTAGCCAAAAACATTCAGTACTTC.

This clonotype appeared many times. The CDR3 DNA reads TGTGCCAGCAGTCGACTCGCCGGGGAGCTGTTTTTT. It translates to CASSRLAGELFF. The rearrangement uses TRBV12-3 or TRBV12-4 and TRBJ2-2; D is uncertain. This CDR3 comprises 12 residues. The V gene lost 5 bases and the J gene lost 6 bases, with 7 bases spanning the gap.

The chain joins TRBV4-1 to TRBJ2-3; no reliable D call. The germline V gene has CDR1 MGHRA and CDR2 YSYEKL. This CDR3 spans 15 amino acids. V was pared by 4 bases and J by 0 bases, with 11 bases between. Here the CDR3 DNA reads TGCGCCAGCAGCCGTGGACCTACCAGCACAGATACGCAGTATTTT. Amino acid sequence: CASSRGPTSTDTQYF.

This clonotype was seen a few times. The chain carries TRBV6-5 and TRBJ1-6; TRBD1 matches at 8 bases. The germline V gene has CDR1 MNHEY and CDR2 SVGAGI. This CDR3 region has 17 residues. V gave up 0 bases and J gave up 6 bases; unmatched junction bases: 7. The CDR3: CASSYSGTGLTNSPLHF. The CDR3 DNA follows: TGTGCCAGCAGTTACTCCGGGACAGGTCTGACTAATTCACCCCTCCACTTT.

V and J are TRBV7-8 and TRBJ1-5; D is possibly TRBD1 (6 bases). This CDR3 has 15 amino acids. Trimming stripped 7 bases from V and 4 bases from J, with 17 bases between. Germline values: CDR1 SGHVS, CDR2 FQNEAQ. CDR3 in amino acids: CASTSDGTRNQPQHF. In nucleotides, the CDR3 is TGTGCCAGCACAAGTGACGGGACACGAAATCAGCCCCAGCATTTT.

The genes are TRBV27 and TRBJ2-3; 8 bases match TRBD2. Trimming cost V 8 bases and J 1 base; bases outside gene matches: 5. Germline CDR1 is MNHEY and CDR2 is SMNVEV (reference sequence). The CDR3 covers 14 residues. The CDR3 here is CASLERGRTDTQYF. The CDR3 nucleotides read TGTGCCAGCCTCGAGCGGGGGCGCACAGATACGCAGTATTTT.

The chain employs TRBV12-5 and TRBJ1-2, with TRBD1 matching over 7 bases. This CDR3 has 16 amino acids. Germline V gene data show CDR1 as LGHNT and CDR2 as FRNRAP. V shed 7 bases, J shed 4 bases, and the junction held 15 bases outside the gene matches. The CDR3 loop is CASAPSTGTAIYGYTF. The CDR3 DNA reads TGTGCTAGTGCCCCATCGACCGGGACAGCGATCTATGGCTACACCTTC.

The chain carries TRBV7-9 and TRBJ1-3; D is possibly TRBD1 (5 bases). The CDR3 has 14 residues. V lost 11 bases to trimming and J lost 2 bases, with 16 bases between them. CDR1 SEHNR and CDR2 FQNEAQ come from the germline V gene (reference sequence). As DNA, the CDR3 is TGTGCCGCCGTTAAGGCAGGGCCTGGAAACACCATATATTTT. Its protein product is CAAVKAGPGNTIYF.

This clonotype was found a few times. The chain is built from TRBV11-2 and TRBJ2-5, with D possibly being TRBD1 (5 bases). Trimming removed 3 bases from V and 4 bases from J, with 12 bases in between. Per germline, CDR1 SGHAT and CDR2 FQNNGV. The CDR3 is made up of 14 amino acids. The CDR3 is CASSFLTVRETQYF. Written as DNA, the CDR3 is TGTGCCAGCAGCTTCCTGACAGTCCGAGAGACCCAGTACTTC. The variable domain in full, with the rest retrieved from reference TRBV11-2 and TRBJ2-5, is EAGVAQSPRYKIIEKRQSVAFWCNPISGHATLYWYQQILGQGPKLLIQFQNNGVVDDSQLPKDRFSAERLKGVDSTLKIQPAKLEDSAVYLCASSFLTVRETQYFGPGTRLLVL.

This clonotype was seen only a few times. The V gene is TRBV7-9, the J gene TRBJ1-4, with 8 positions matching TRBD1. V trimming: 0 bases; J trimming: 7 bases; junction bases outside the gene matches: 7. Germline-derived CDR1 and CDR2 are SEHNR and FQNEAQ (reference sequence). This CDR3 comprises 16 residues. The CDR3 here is CASSLAHVRGREKLFF. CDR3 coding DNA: TGTGCCAGCAGCTTAGCGCACGTCAGGGGGCGTGAAAAACTGTTTTTT.

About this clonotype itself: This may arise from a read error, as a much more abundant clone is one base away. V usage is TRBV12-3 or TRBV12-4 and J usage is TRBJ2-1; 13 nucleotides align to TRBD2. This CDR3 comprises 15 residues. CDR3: CANSPPGLAGNEQFF. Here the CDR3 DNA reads TGTGCCAACAGTCCACCGGGACTAGCGGGGAATGAGCAGTTCTTC.

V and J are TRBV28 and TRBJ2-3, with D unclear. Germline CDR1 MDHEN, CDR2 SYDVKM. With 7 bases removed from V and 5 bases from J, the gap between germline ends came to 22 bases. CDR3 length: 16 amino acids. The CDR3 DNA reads TGTGCCAGCATCAACCTAGGACGGCCGACCCAAGATACGCAGTATTTT. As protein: CASINLGRPTQDTQYF.

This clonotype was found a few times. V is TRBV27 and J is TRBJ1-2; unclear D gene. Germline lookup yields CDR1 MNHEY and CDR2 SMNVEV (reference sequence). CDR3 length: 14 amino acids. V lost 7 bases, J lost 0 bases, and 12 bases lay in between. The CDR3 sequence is CASTTLGANYGYTF. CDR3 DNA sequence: TGTGCCAGCACTACTCTAGGTGCTAACTATGGCTACACCTTC.

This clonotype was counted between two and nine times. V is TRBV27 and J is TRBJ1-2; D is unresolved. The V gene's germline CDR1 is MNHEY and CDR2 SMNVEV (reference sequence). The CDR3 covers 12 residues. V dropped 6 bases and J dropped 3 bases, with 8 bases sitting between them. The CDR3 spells CASSGGHYGYTF. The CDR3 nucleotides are TGTGCCAGCAGCGGAGGGCACTATGGCTACACCTTC.

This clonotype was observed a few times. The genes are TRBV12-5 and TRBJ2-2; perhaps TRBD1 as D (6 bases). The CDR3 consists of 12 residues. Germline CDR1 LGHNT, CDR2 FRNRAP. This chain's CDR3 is CAEGHNTGELFF. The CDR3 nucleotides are TGTGCCGAGGGACACAACACCGGGGAGCTGTTTTTT.

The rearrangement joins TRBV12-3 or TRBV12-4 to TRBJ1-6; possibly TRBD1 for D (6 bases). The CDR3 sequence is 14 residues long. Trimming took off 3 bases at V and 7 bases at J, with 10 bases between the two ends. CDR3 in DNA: TGTGCCAGCAGTTTCAGGGGCGGCAATTCACCCCTCCACTTT. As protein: CASSFRGGNSPLHF.

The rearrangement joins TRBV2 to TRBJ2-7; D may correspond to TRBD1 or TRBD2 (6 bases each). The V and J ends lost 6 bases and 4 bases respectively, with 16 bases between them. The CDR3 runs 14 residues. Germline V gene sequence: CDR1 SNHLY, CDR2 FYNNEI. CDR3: CASSGGGGFYEQYF. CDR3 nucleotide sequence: TGTGCCAGCAGCGGAGGGGGTGGGTTTTACGAGCAGTACTTC.

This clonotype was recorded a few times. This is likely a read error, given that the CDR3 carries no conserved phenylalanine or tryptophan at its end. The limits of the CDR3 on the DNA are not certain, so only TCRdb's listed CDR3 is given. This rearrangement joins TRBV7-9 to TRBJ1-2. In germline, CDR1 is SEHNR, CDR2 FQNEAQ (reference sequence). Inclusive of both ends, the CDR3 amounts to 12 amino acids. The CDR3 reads CASTTQRGDLVC.

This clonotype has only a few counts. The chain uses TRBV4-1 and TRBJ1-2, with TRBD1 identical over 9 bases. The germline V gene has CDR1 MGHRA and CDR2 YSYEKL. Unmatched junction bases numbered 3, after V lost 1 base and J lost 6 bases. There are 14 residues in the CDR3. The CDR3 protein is CASSQAGQGDGYTF. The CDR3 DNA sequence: TGCGCCAGCAGCCAAGCGGGACAGGGTGATGGCTACACCTTC.

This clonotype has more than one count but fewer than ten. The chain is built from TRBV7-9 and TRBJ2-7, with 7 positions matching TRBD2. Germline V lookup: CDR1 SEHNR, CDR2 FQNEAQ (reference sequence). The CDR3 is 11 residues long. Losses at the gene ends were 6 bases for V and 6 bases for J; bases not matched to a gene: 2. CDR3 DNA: TGTGCCAGCAGGGGGGGGGGCGAGCAGTACTTC. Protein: CASRGGGEQYF.

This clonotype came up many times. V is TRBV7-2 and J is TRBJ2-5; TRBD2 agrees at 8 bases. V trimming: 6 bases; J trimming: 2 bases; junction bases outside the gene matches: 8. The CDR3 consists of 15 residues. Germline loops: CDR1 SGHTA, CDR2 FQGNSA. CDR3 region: CASSRNAGGQETQYF. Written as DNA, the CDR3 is TGTGCCAGCAGTCGTAACGCGGGGGGACAAGAGACCCAGTACTTC.

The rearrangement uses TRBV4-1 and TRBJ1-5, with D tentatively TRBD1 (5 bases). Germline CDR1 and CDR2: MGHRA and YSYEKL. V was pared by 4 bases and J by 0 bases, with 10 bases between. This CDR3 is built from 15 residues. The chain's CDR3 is CASSPQEYSNQPQHF. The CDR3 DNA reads TGCGCCAGCAGCCCACAGGAGTATAGCAATCAGCCCCAGCATTTT.

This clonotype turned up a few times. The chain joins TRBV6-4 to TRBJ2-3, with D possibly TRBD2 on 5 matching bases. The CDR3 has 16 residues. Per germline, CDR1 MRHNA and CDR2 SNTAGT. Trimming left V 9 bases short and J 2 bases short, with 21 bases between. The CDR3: CARSWWVLGVTDTQYF. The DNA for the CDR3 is TGTGCCAGATCCTGGTGGGTACTCGGGGTCACAGATACGCAGTATTTT.

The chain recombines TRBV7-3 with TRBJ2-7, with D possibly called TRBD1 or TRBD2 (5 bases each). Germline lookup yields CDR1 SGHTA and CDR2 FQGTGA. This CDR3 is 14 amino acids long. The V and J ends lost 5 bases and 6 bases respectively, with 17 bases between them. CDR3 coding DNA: TGTGCCAGCAGCCCCAAGGTCCCGGGGCGCGAGCAGTACGTC. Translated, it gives CASSPKVPGREQYV.

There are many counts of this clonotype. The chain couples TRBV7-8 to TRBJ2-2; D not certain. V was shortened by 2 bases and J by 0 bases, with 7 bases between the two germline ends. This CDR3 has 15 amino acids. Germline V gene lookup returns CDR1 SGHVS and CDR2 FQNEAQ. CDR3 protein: CASSLRVANTGELFF. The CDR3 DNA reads TGTGCCAGCAGCTTACGGGTCGCGAACACCGGGGAGCTGTTTTTT.

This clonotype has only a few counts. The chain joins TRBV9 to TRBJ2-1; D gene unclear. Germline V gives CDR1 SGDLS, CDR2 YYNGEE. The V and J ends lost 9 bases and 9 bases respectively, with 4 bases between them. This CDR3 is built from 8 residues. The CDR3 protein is CATGEQFF. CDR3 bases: TGTGCCACCGGTGAGCAGTTCTTC. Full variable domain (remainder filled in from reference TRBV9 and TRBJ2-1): DSGVTQTPKHLITATGQRVTLRCSPRSGDLSVYWYQQSLDQGLQFLIQYYNGEERAKGNILERFSAQQFPDLHSELNLSSLELGDSALYFCATGEQFFGPGTRLTVL.